This T cell receptor beta chain emerged from a study of blood T cell repertoires in COVID-19 (dated by TCRdb to about 2020). For context, the study as a whole: Samples covering the acute and convalescent phases of COVID-19 were provided by collaborators in the United States, Italy and Spain. The prospective study material was composed of cDNA or gDNA derived from T cells, B-cell-depleted T cells, or PBMCs. The dataset comprised deeply sampled blood TCRbeta repertoires from subjects exposed to, actively infected with, or recovered from COVID-19. A freely available public database, intended as a resource for researchers studying the immune response to SARS-CoV-2, is where the repertoires were released. Samples came from the ongoing ImmuneRACE study (first 160 participants) plus 1,254 subjects from 6 global collaborators. The sample metadata nearly always contained a de-identified subject ID, COVID-19 status, age in years and sex. Where HLA class I and class II types were available, the types were taken from metadata supplied by the sample provider, not from assay-based typing.

Each collaborating institution followed its own protocols to collect whole blood in K2EDTA tubes. Collaborator samples were shipped for TCRbeta analysis as frozen whole blood, isolated PBMCs, or DNA extracted from either sample type. The germline V gene provides CDR1 MNHEY and CDR2 SVGAGI. From the cysteine through the phenylalanine, the CDR3 covers 16 amino acids. The read is trimmed to its CDR3 DNA, 48 bases read in frame from base 1. Trimming at the junction amounts to 4 bases on V and 1 base on J, and the germline ends lie 14 bases apart. What the research found in general, with its limitations: The amount of clinical and demographic metadata varied by source and participant and was provided uncurated.

A remark on this clone: No cognate antigen has been identified for it. The sample holds no much larger clone one base away, and base qualities are not on file.

TCRbeta CDR3 regions were amplified from genomic DNA using the immunoSEQ Assay, a bias-controlled multiplex PCR. In the source study's methods: The number of nucleated cells in each sample was estimated by amplification of reference gene primers within the assay. Sequence reads were collapsed and filtered to measure the absolute abundance of every unique TCRbeta CDR3 rearrangement. Productive Simpson clonality was computed per sample as the square root of Simpson's diversity index over productive rearrangements. Here the immuneACCESS table is served through TCRdb, limited to in-frame sequences with V and J called. Missing clones are a known gap in these copies; in checked studies unresolved V genes cover under half, and the rest lacks a known reason. From that table come the V and J calls and clone size; the DNA was used to work out D and trimming. This sample holds roughly 84,000 clones; about 82% were observed only once. In total, the top ten clones hold under 20% of the sample.

The material sequenced was peripheral blood. This sequence originates from an elderly man with active or convalescent COVID-19. The receptor chain draws on TRBV6-5 and TRBJ2-1; TRBD1 is possibly the D segment (6 matching bases). Here is the DNA: TGTGCCAGCAGTTCCTCAACGAGGGGGTCCTACAATGAGCAGTTCTTC. Translated, this gives CASSSSTRGSYNEQFF.